Detailed here is one TCR beta chain. As yet, its antigen is unknown. The sample is drawn from a study of cytomegalovirus exposure and HLA in healthy donors. Researchers ran the PCR with 60 Vbeta and 13 Jbeta primers. In the authors' workflow: A follow-up analysis tallied 73 million or so unique TCR beta chains, 9 million to 11 million shared. Here immunoSEQ multiplex PCR was the method, and the copy in TCRdb shows in-frame clones only, minus some. Clonal size and the V and J genes are those of that table, whereas D and trimming came from the DNA. The repertoire has about 200,000 clones, about 76% of them found once; the top ten carry more than 0.35%. Study-wide results and limits: The study recorded around 160 TCR beta chains that were cytomegalovirus-associated.

Germline lookup yields CDR1 SQVTM and CDR2 ANQGSEA. The length of the CDR3 is 12 residues. Trimming shortened V by 4 bases and J by 11 bases, and 16 bases separated the two germline ends. The receptor's source is a male donor in good health and CMV-seropositive. The genes are TRBV29-1 and TRBJ2-3, with D perhaps TRBD2 (6 bases). The material sequenced was PBMCs. The CDR3 is CSVVGYGEEQYF. The CDR3 nucleotides read TGCAGCGTTGTAGGGTACGGGGAGGAGCAGTATTTT.